The clone carrying this TCR beta chain was observed once. The CDR3 sequence is 16 residues long. Trimming left V 1 base short and J 0 bases short, with 13 bases between. Per germline, CDR1 SGHDT and CDR2 YYEEEE. This sample was included in a study of T cell changes during pregnancy in multiple sclerosis. The repertoire was sequenced with immunoSEQ multiplex PCR; TCRdb's copy has only in-frame clones and lacks some. Counted here are around 21,000 clones, 75% to 90% occurring once; the ten biggest clones make up around 7%. Sequenced here: CD8+ T cells from peripheral blood mononuclear cells, sampled in the first trimester of pregnancy. This chain connects TRBV5-6 to TRBJ2-5, with TRBD2 as a possible D gene (5 bases). This clonotype originated in a female donor with multiple sclerosis, enrolled in a pregnancy study. The CDR3 nucleotides are TGTGCCAGCAGCTTGAGGGCGGGTGGTAACCAAGAGACCCAGTACTTC. Translating gives CASSLRAGGNQETQYF.